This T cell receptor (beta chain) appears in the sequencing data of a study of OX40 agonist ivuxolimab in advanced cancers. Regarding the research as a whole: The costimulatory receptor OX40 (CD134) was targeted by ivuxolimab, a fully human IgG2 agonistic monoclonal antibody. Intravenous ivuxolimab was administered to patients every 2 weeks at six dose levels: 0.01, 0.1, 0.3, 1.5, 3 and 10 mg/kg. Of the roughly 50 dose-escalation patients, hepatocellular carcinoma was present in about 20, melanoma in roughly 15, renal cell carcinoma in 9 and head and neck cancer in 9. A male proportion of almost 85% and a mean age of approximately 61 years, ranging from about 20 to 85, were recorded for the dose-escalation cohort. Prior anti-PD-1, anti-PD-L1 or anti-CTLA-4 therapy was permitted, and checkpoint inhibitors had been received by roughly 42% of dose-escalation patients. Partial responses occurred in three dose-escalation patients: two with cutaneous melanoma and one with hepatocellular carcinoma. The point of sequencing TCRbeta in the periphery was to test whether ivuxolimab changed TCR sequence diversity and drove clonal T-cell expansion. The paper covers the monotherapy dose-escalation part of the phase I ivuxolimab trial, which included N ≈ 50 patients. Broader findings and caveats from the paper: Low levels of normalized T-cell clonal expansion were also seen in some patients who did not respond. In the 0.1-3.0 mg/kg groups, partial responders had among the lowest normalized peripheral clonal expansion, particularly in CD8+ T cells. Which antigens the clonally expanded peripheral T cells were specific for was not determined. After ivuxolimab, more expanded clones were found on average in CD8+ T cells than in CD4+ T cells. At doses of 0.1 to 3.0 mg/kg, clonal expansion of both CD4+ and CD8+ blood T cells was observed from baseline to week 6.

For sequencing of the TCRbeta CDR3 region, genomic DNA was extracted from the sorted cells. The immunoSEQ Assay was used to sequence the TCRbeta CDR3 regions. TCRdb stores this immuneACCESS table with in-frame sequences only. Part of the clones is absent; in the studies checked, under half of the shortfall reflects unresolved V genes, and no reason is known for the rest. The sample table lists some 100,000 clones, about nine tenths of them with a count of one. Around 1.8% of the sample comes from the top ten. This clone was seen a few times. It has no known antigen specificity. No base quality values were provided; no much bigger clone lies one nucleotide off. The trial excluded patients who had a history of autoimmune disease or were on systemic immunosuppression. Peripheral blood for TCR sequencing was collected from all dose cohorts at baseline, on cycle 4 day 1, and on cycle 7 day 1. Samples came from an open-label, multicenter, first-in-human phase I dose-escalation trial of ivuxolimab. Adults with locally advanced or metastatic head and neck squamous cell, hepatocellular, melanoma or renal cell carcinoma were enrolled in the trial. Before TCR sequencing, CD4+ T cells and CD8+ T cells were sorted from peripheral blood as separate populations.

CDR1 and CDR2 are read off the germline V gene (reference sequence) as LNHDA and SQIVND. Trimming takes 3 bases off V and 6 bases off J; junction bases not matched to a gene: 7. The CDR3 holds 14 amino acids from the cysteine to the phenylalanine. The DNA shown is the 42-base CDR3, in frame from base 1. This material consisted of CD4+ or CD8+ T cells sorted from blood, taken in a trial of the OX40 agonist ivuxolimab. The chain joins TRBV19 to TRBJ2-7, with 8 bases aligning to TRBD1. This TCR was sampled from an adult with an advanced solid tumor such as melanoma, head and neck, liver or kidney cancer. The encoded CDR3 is CASSMQGAAVEQYF. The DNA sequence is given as TGTGCCAGTAGTATGCAGGGGGCGGCGGTCGAGCAGTACTTC.